The next 2 T cell receptor beta chains were all read from a single sample in a study of blood T cell repertoires in COVID-19. Assay: immunoSEQ multiplex PCR; the TCRdb copy retains only in-frame clones and omits some. Of 45,000 to 55,000 clones listed, roughly 91% are singletons. Material: peripheral blood. Every receptor here comes from a human donor in a cohort sampled during active COVID-19.

The V and J genes are TRBV6-1 and TRBJ2-1; D possibly corresponds to TRBD2 (6 bases). Germline V gene data show CDR1 as MNHNS and CDR2 as SASEGT. This CDR3 is 13 amino acids long. V gave up 3 bases and J gave up 6 bases, with 9 bases separating them. This chain's CDR3 is CASSETSGNEQFF. The CDR3 DNA sequence: TGTGCCAGCAGTGAGACTAGTGGCAATGAGCAGTTCTTC.

The chain uses TRBV5-1 and TRBJ2-3; 8 bases agree with TRBD1. J gave up 3 bases and V 3 bases, and 6 bases lay outside the gene matches. Germline assignment: CDR1 SGHRS and CDR2 YFSETQ. CDR3 length: 15 amino acids. Written as DNA, the CDR3 is TGCGCCAGCAGCTCGGACAGGGTCATAACAGATACGCAGTATTTT. It is translated as CASSSDRVITDTQYF.